This T cell receptor (beta chain) was profiled in a study of T cells in Graves' hyperthyroidism and ophthalmopathy. Study-wide findings and caveats: Most clonotypes expanded in thyroid above 0.001 were likewise present in blood.

Ten or more counts support this clonotype. The antigen remains unidentified. V shed 2 bases and J shed 8 bases, with 6 bases lying between them. Germline CDR1 and CDR2: SGHTA and FQGNSA. The CDR3 totals 12 residues. The hyperthyroidism patients had all been newly diagnosed, and their disease duration was under 2 months. Their ages ranged from 18 to 65 years. Amplification targeted TCR beta CDR3 regions from RNA transcripts. A first-round RT-PCR of the TCR CDR3 used the HTBI primer set. TCRdb itself ran the multiplex PCR reads through MiXCR, one entry per CDR3 protein. Of about 760,000 distinct CDR3 sequences listed, 30% to 40% are singletons.

The sample consisted of blood. The chain is built from TRBV7-2 and TRBJ1-4; D is ambiguous. The TCR sequence derives from a woman between 35 and 50 years old with Graves' hyperthyroidism. The CDR3 loop is CASSLSREKLFF. The CDR3 nucleotides read TGTGCCAGCAGCTTAAGTAGGGAAAAACTGTTTTTT.